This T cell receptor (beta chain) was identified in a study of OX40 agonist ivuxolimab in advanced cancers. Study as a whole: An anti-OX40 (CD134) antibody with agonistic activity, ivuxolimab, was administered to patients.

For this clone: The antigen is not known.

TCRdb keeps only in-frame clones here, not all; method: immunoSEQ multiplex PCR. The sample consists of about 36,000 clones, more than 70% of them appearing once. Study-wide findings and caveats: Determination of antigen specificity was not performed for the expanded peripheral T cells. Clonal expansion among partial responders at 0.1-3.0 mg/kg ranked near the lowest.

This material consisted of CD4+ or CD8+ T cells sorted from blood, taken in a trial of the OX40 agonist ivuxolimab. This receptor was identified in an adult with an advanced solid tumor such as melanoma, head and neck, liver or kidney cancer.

The chain's CDR3 is CASSLNGQMNTEAFF. The CDR3 DNA reads TGTGCCAGCAGCTTGAACGGCCAAATGAACACTGAAGCTTTCTTT. The chain has TRBV7-9 and TRBJ1-1; D unresolved. Deletions cut 3 bases from V and 0 bases from J, with 11 bases between. The CDR3 is 15 amino acids. Germline CDR1 reads SEHNR; CDR2 reads FQNEAQ (reference sequence).